Shown below are 3 T cell receptor beta chains from a single sample sequenced in a study of blood T cell repertoires in COVID-19. Some clones are missing from TCRdb's copy, which holds only in-frame ones; the method was immunoSEQ multiplex PCR. Counted here are a few hundred thousand clones, roughly nine tenths occurring once; the ten biggest clones make up roughly 2.9%. What was sequenced was peripheral blood. The receptors were sampled from a woman in her twenties or thirties with COVID-19, enrolled during active disease.

The rearrangement joins TRBV29-1 to TRBJ2-7; 10 bases line up with TRBD1. The length of the CDR3 is 14 residues. From germline, CDR1 is SQVTM and CDR2 ANQGSEA. The junction had 9 bases not matched to a gene; V was cut back by 6 bases and J by 4 bases. Here the CDR3 reads CSVGGGTGVYEQYF. CDR3 coding DNA: TGCAGCGTGGGGGGTGGGACAGGGGTTTACGAGCAGTACTTC.

The count of this clone is one. The chain carries TRBV4-1 and TRBJ2-2; D unresolved. Germline loops: CDR1 MGHRA, CDR2 YSYEKL. The CDR3 extends over 13 amino acids. The V end lost 2 bases, the J end lost 7 bases, and 8 bases lay between the germline ends. For the CDR3, the DNA is TGCGCCAGCAGCCAACGTGAGGTCGGGGAGCTGTTTTTT. It specifies CASSQREVGELFF.

The chain recombines TRBV5-1 with TRBJ1-5; TRBD1 might be the D (5 bases). Germline lookup yields CDR1 SGHRS and CDR2 YFSETQ. Trimming removed 0 bases at V and 7 bases at J, with 14 bases between. The CDR3 consists of 15 residues. The CDR3 region is CASSLAPTQGQPQHF. CDR3 sequence (DNA): TGCGCCAGCAGCTTGGCCCCGACTCAGGGACAGCCCCAGCATTTT.